This T cell receptor (beta chain) was obtained from a study of T cell responses to AZD1222 COVID-19 vaccine. Produced via immunoSEQ multiplex PCR; TCRdb's table is partial and in-frame only. This sample carries roughly 50,000 clones, 60% to 85% of them seen once, and the ten largest clones take roughly 6.6%. The receptor's source is an adult in good health. Material: peripheral blood, obtained on day 0 of AZD1222 vaccination.

The CDR3 spells CASSYSRNEKLFF. In DNA, the CDR3 is TGTGCCAGCAGTTACTCCCGGAACGAAAAACTGTTTTTT. The chain has TRBV6-2 or TRBV6-3 and TRBJ1-4; D remains ambiguous. The germline V gene has CDR1 MNHEY and CDR2 SVGEGT. V lost 0 bases, J lost 8 bases, and 7 bases lay in between. This CDR3 is 13 amino acids long.